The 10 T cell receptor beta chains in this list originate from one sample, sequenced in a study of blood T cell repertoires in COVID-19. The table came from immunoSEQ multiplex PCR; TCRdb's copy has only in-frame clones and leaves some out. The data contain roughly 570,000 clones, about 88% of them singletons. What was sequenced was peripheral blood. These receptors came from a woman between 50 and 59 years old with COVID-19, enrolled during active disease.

DNA of the CDR3: TGTGCCAGCAGTCTCGGGACAGGTATGAACACTGAAGCTTTCTTT. Residues: CASSLGTGMNTEAFF. The rearrangement links TRBV27 to TRBJ1-1; TRBD1 matches 8 bases. CDR3 length: 15 amino acids. Germline V gene data show CDR1 as MNHEY and CDR2 as SMNVEV (reference sequence). With 5 bases clipped from V and 0 bases from J, the junction kept 5 bases outside the gene matches.

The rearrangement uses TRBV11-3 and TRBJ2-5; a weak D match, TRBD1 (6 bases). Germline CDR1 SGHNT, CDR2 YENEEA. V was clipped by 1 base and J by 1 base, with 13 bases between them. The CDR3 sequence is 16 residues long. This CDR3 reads CASSLGDMGAQETQYF. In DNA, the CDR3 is TGTGCCAGCAGCTTAGGGGACATGGGGGCCCAAGAGACCCAGTACTTC.

CDR3 amino acids: CASSSSDSERGALLYEQYF. For the CDR3, the DNA is TGTGCCAGCAGCTCTTCTGATTCGGAGCGGGGCGCCCTCCTCTACGAGCAGTACTTC. The chain uses TRBV5-4 and TRBJ2-7; TRBD2 matches at 7 bases. The germline V gene encodes CDR1 SGHNT and CDR2 YYREEE (reference sequence). The CDR3 loop spans 19 amino acids. V trimming: 3 bases; J trimming: 3 bases; junction bases outside the gene matches: 21.

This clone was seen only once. The CDR3 protein is CASSLQGGNTIYF. The CDR3 coding sequence is TGTGCCAGCAGCCTCCAGGGCGGAAACACCATATATTTT. The chain links TRBV3-1 (or the pseudogene TRBV3-2) to TRBJ1-3, with a tentative D call TRBD1 (5 bases). CDR1 is LGHDT, CDR2 YNNKEL, per germline (reference sequence). The CDR3 has 13 residues. V was cut by 4 bases and J by 4 bases, with 8 bases left in between.

The CDR3 region is CASSLGATGYEKLFF. CDR3 DNA: TGTGCCAGCAGCTTAGGGGCCACGGGGTATGAAAAACTGTTTTTT. This sequence joins TRBV7-8 and TRBJ1-4; D gene unclear. V was cut by 1 base and J by 6 bases, with 12 bases left in between. This CDR3 is 15 amino acids long. The germline gives CDR1 SGHVS, CDR2 FQNEAQ.

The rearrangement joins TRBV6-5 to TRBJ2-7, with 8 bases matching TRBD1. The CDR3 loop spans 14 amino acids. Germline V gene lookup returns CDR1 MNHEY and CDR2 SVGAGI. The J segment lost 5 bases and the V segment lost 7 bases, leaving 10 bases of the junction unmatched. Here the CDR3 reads CASNPRDRLNEQYF. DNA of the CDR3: TGTGCCAGCAATCCGCGGGACAGGCTCAACGAGCAGTACTTC.

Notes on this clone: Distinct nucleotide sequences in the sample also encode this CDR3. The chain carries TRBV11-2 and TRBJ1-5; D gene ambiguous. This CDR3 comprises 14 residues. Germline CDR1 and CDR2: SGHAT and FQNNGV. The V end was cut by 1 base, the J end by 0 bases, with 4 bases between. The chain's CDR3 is CASSLGYSNQPQHF. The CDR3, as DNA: TGTGCCAGCAGCTTAGGCTATAGCAATCAGCCCCAGCATTTT.

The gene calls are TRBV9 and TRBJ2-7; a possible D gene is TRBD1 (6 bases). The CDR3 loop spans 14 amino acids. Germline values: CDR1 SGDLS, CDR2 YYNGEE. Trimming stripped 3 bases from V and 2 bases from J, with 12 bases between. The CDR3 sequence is CASSEDRDTYEQYF. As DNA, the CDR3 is TGTGCCAGCAGCGAGGACCGGGACACCTACGAGCAGTACTTC.

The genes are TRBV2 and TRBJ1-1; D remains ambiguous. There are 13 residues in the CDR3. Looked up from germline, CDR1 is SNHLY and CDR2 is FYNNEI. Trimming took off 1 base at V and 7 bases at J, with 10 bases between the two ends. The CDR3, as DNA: TGTGCCAGCAGTGAAGGCGGCCTCCATGAAGCTTTCTTT. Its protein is CASSEGGLHEAFF. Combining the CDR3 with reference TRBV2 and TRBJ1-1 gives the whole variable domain EPEVTQTPSHQVTQMGQEVILRCVPISNHLYFYWYRQILGQKVEFLVSFYNNEISEKSEIFDDQFSVERPDGSNFTLKIRSTKLEDSAMYFCASSEGGLHEAFFGQGTRLTVV.

CDR3 bases: TGTGCCAGCCAAGGAGGGAAGGGCTACACCTTC. It translates to CASQGGKGYTF. This sequence joins TRBV9 and TRBJ1-2, with no clear D. Trimming took off 7 bases at V and 8 bases at J, with 12 bases between the two ends. CDR1 SGDLS and CDR2 YYNGEE come from the germline V gene. The CDR3 runs 11 residues.